This entry lists 9 T cell receptor beta chains sequenced from one sample in a study of human T cells and chemical hapten exposure. TCRdb re-called the RACE reads with MiXCR, one entry per CDR3 protein. The sample lists some 36,000 distinct CDR3 sequences, 9% to 9.5% seen once, with roughly 25% in the top ten. Stated time point: patch test 3, about 24 weeks after DPC sensitization. As for treatment: therapeutic diphenylcyclopropenone sensitization with weekly scalp DPC. Researchers extracted total RNA from unfractionated whole blood. Sequencing was performed on whole blood, taken in connection with sensitization to the hapten diphenylcyclopropenone (DPC). The receptor source for this set is a man aged 50 to 60 with alopecia areata. Some clones in this sample may be carry-over from other donors' samples.

There are many counts of this clonotype. V usage is TRBV7-9 and J usage is TRBJ1-3; D call uncertain. Trimming cost V 5 bases and J 6 bases, with 8 bases left between them. In germline, CDR1 is SEHNR, CDR2 FQNEAQ (reference sequence). This CDR3 has 12 residues. This CDR3 is CASSPSSNTIYF. CDR3 in DNA: TGTGCCAGCAGCCCGAGTTCAAACACCATATATTTT.

This clonotype was observed a few times. V and J are TRBV10-1 and TRBJ2-1; 7 bases are shared with TRBD1. The V segment lost 7 bases and the J segment 8 bases; nucleotides outside the gene matches: 8. CDR1 and CDR2 from the germline V gene are WNHNN and SYGVQD (reference sequence). The CDR3 sequence is 13 residues long. The CDR3 region has the DNA TGCGCCAGCACGAGGGGGCTAAAAGATGAGCAGTTCTTC. Encoded protein: CASTRGLKDEQFF.

This clonotype has at least ten counts. This chain connects TRBV11-2 to TRBJ2-1; no clear D. The V and J ends lost 3 bases and 1 base respectively, with 4 bases between them. The CDR3 has 13 amino acids. Looked up from germline, CDR1 is SGHAT and CDR2 is FQNNGV. This CDR3 reads CASSLASYNEQFF. The CDR3 DNA reads as TGTGCCAGCAGCTTGGCATCCTACAATGAGCAGTTCTTC.

The gene calls are TRBV11-3 and TRBJ2-1; 7 nucleotides align to TRBD2. The CDR3 is 15 residues long. Germline assignment: CDR1 SGHNT and CDR2 YENEEA. J gave up 4 bases and V 0 bases, and 3 bases lay outside the gene matches. The CDR3 DNA reads TGTGCCAGCAGCTTAGACCCGGGACTATACAATGAGCAGTTCTTC. Encoded protein: CASSLDPGLYNEQFF.

The gene calls are TRBV29-1 and TRBJ2-3; TRBD1 might be the D (5 bases). CDR3 size: 14 residues. Germline V gene sequence: CDR1 SQVTM, CDR2 ANQGSEA. V was trimmed by 3 bases and J by 0 bases, leaving 10 bases between them. Here the CDR3 DNA reads TGCAGCGTTGATCGTACAGGAAGCACAGATACGCAGTATTTT. Protein product: CSVDRTGSTDTQYF.

The sample holds many counts of this clonotype. The chain employs TRBV2 and TRBJ1-1; D is ambiguous. The CDR3 contains 12 residues. Looked up from germline, CDR1 is SNHLY and CDR2 is FYNNEI. With 7 bases removed from V and 0 bases from J, the gap between germline ends came to 6 bases. This CDR3 is CASTAMNTEAFF. The CDR3 DNA reads as TGTGCCAGCACAGCGATGAACACTGAAGCTTTCTTT.

This clonotype was seen only a few times. This chain joins TRBV4-3 and TRBJ2-3; 10 bases are shared with TRBD2. This CDR3 spans 20 amino acids. Germline CDR1 reads LGHNA; CDR2 reads YSLEER. The V and J ends lost 1 base and 4 bases, in that order; junction bases with no gene match: 17. The CDR3 sequence: CASSQGAYPLAGARPDTQYF. The CDR3 nucleotides are TGCGCCAGCAGCCAAGGCGCATATCCTCTAGCGGGGGCTCGCCCAGATACGCAGTATTTT.

The sample holds many counts of this clonotype. This sequence joins TRBV30 and TRBJ1-6; D gene ambiguous. V lost 5 bases and J lost 14, with 13 bases in between. The germline V gene encodes CDR1 GTSNPN and CDR2 SVGIG (reference sequence). The CDR3 extends over 11 amino acids. CDR3 sequence reads: CAWGKAVTLHF. CDR3 sequence (DNA): TGTGCCTGGGGGAAGGCAGTCACCCTCCACTTT.

This clonotype was observed at least ten times. The rearrangement uses TRBV29-1 and TRBJ2-1; 13 bases match TRBD2. J gave up 4 bases and V 6 bases, and 3 bases lay outside the gene matches. There are 14 residues in the CDR3. Per the germline V gene, CDR1 is SQVTM and CDR2 is ANQGSEA. The CDR3 is CSVAGLAGYNEQFF. For the CDR3, the DNA is TGCAGCGTCGCGGGACTAGCGGGGTACAATGAGCAGTTCTTC.